Below, 15 T cell receptor beta chains from the same sample are listed, as sequenced in a study of CD8+ T cells in alopecia areata. Following RNA extraction, reverse transcription yielded cDNA that acted as the sequencing template. Only in-frame clones appear in the TCRdb table, and some are missing; sequencing was by immunoSEQ multiplex PCR. The data hold around 140,000 clones, with about 87% observed a single time. The starting material was CD8+ T cells sorted from blood, obtained at week 0. Receptor source: a human donor with alopecia areata.

J is TRBJ2-7 and V is TRBV27; tentative D call: TRBD2 (7 bases). From germline, CDR1 is MNHEY and CDR2 SMNVEV (reference sequence). CDR3 size: 17 residues. V was trimmed by 8 bases and J by 0 bases, leaving 23 bases between them. The CDR3 is CASGRRGGQLSSYEQYF. In DNA form, the CDR3 reads TGTGCCAGCGGCCGGAGGGGGGGACAACTGAGCTCCTACGAGCAGTACTTC.

The chain has TRBV29-1 and TRBJ2-5, with D hard to call. The DNA matches TRBJ2-7 better at its end, which makes the J call doubtful. Germline V gene sequence: CDR1 SQVTM, CDR2 ANQGSEA. The CDR3 is 10 residues long. CDR3 amino acids: CSVVGNEQYF. CDR3 bases: TGCAGCGTTGTTGGGAACGAGCAGTACTTC.

V gene TRBV29-1 combines with J gene TRBJ2-2; tentative D call: TRBD2 (6 bases). V was clipped by 4 bases and J by 6 bases, with 18 bases between them. Germline CDR1 is SQVTM and CDR2 is ANQGSEA. This CDR3 comprises 15 residues. The CDR3 DNA sequence: TGCAGCGTTGTCGGCGGGGCTGGAGTGGCCGGGGAGCTGTTTTTT. This codes for CSVVGGAGVAGELFF.

The chain recombines TRBV27 with TRBJ2-7; 11 bases are a match to TRBD2. CDR1 and CDR2 (germline): MNHEY, SMNVEV (reference sequence). The CDR3 is 16 amino acids. The J segment lost 6 bases and the V segment lost 5 bases, leaving 12 bases of the junction unmatched. The chain's CDR3 is CASSLLAGAQTGEQYF. The CDR3 DNA sequence: TGTGCCAGCAGTCTACTAGCGGGGGCACAGACGGGCGAGCAGTACTTC.

The chain is built from TRBV5-1 and TRBJ2-2, with D unclear. Germline assignment: CDR1 SGHRS and CDR2 YFSETQ. The V and J ends lost 0 bases and 6 bases respectively, with 6 bases between them. The CDR3 runs 13 residues. Written as DNA, the CDR3 is TGCGCCAGCAGCTTGGTGGAAGCCGGGGAGCTGTTTTTT. It encodes CASSLVEAGELFF.

J is TRBJ2-2 and V is TRBV19; 7 positions agree with TRBD1. Germline CDR1 is LNHDA and CDR2 is SQIVND (reference sequence). V was clipped by 7 bases and J by 2 bases; unmatched bases: 7. The CDR3 extends over 15 amino acids. CDR3 sequence reads: CASIEGALNTGELFF. CDR3 DNA: TGTGCCAGTATCGAGGGGGCACTAAACACCGGGGAGCTGTTTTTT.

With respect to this clone: The same CDR3 arises from other DNA sequences in this sample as well. This chain uses TRBV29-1 with TRBJ1-1; no clear D gene. CDR3 length: 13 residues. Germline loops: CDR1 SQVTM, CDR2 ANQGSEA. V lost 0 bases to trimming and J lost 1 base, with 6 bases between them. CDR3: CSVEDRGNTEAFF. In nucleotides, the CDR3 is TGCAGCGTTGAAGATCGGGGGAACACTGAAGCTTTCTTT.

V usage is TRBV6-1 and J usage is TRBJ1-1, with TRBD1 matching 9 bases. The CDR3 contains 15 residues. With V trimmed by 3 bases and J by 5 bases, 7 bases remained unmatched. Germline CDR1 and CDR2: MNHNS and SASEGT. This CDR3 reads CASSDPTQGATEAFF. The CDR3 nucleotides are TGTGCCAGCAGTGACCCCACACAGGGGGCGACTGAAGCTTTCTTT.

J is TRBJ2-1 and V is TRBV6-6; no firm D call. This CDR3 is built from 14 residues. The V end lost 7 bases, the J end lost 4 bases, and 14 bases lay between the germline ends. From germline, CDR1 is MNHNY and CDR2 SVGAGI (reference sequence). CDR3 bases: TGTGCCAGCAAGCTCCTCGACGGGTACAATGAGCAGTTCTTC. Translation gives CASKLLDGYNEQFF.

The chain couples TRBV30 to TRBJ2-7, with 9 bases fitting TRBD1. The CDR3 sequence is 17 residues long. The V and J ends lost 3 bases and 6 bases, in that order; junction bases with no gene match: 18. Germline assignment: CDR1 GTSNPN and CDR2 SVGIG (reference sequence). The CDR3 reads CAWSDTVGQGIGSEQYF. The CDR3 coding sequence is TGTGCCTGGAGCGATACCGTGGGACAGGGAATAGGGAGCGAGCAGTACTTC.

The rearrangement links TRBV29-1 to TRBJ2-7, with TRBD1 as a possible D gene (6 bases). The CDR3 has 13 amino acids. V lost 4 bases, J lost 1 base, and 11 bases lay in between. Germline CDR1 SQVTM, CDR2 ANQGSEA. DNA of the CDR3: TGCAGCGTTGTTTACAGGGAGTCCTACGAGCAGTACTTC. It specifies CSVVYRESYEQYF.

This clone has only a few counts. This chain uses TRBV2 with TRBJ2-7; TRBD1 is a possible D gene (6 bases). The ends were cut back, 3 bases at V and 3 bases at J, with 9 bases in the middle. Germline V lookup: CDR1 SNHLY, CDR2 FYNNEI. This CDR3 has 13 residues. Here the CDR3 DNA reads TGTGCCAGCAGTGAGGCAGGGGACTACGAGCAGTACTTC. Translated, it gives CASSEAGDYEQYF.

The V call is TRBV11-2, the J call TRBJ1-5; D gene ambiguous. Germline CDR1 SGHAT, CDR2 FQNNGV. This CDR3 spans 15 amino acids. Deletions cut 1 base from V and 0 bases from J, with 7 bases between. The CDR3 is CASSLGWGSNQPQHF. The CDR3 coding sequence is TGTGCCAGCAGCTTAGGGTGGGGTAGCAATCAGCCCCAGCATTTT. Together with reference TRBV11-2 and TRBJ1-5, the CDR3 gives the full variable domain: EAGVAQSPRYKIIEKRQSVAFWCNPISGHATLYWYQQILGQGPKLLIQFQNNGVVDDSQLPKDRFSAERLKGVDSTLKIQPAKLEDSAVYLCASSLGWGSNQPQHFGDGTRLSIL.

The chain couples TRBV29-1 to TRBJ2-7, with D perhaps matching TRBD1 or TRBD2 (5 bases each). V was pared by 4 bases and J by 5 bases, with 15 bases between. Germline V lookup: CDR1 SQVTM, CDR2 ANQGSEA. This CDR3 region has 13 residues. For the CDR3, the DNA is TGCAGCGTTGTAGGGACGCGAGGGGACGAGCAGTACTTC. Amino acid sequence: CSVVGTRGDEQYF.

The J gene is TRBJ2-1, the V gene TRBV5-6; possibly TRBD2 for D (5 bases). The germline V gene has CDR1 SGHDT and CDR2 YYEEEE. Between the trimmed V and J ends, which lost 5 bases and 8 bases, there was a span of 23 bases. CDR3 length: 16 amino acids. The CDR3 protein is CASRGSSPQAGDEQFF. The CDR3 DNA reads as TGTGCCAGCAGGGGTTCATCCCCGCAGGCCGGGGATGAGCAGTTCTTC.